A selection of T cell receptor beta chains follows, all from one sample in a study of metastatic and nonmetastatic thyroid tumors. Through MiXCR, TCRdb re-clonotyped the PCR reads. The sample yields around 14,000 clones, more than 20% seen once. The sequenced sample consisted of blood. The source is a female donor with papillary thyroid cancer or a benign thyroid nodule (not recorded which). Some clones in this sample may be carry-over from other donors' samples. Each CDR3 is given with its conserved first and last residue. A D gene is named only where the DNA matches it firmly. Where a row states a size, it is once, few, many or the class of an expanded clone; other rows omit it.

TRBD1 many TRBJ1-2 TRBV11-2 CASSSPGGTGDHGYTF TGTGCCAGCAGCTCACCGGGTGGGACAGGGGACCATGGCTACACCTTC
TRBD1 many TRBJ2-4 TRBV10-1 CASSDSGQLIPEHF TGCGCCAGCAGTGACTCGGGACAGCTCATCCCGGAGCACTTC
. medium-sized TRBJ2-7 TRBV7-8 CASSLSSYEQYF TGTGCCAGCAGCTTGTCTTCCTACGAGCAGTACTTC
. few TRBJ2-2 TRBV2 CASSANRANTGELFF TGTGCCAGCAGTGCTAACAGGGCGAACACCGGGGAGCTGTTTTTT
. . TRBJ2-7 TRBV27 CASSYGKSYEQYF TGTGCCAGCAGTTATGGGAAATCCTACGAGCAGTACTTC
. . TRBJ1-4 TRBV7-9 CASSYLVNNEKLFF TGTGCCAGCAGTTACTTGGTTAACAATGAAAAACTGTTTTTT
TRBD1 many TRBJ2-4 TRBV28 CASRKDRGDIILAKNIQYF TGTGCCAGCAGGAAAGACAGGGGGGATATTATACTAGCCAAAAACATTCAGTACTTC
. medium-sized TRBJ1-5 TRBV6-1 CASSEKGLYQPQHF TGTGCCAGCAGTGAAAAGGGACTATATCAGCCCCAGCATTTT
. . TRBJ1-2 TRBV28 CASSFGGMNNYGYTF TGTGCCAGCAGTTTTGGTGGGATGAATAACTATGGCTACACCTTC
TRBD1 . TRBJ2-1 TRBV7-2 CASRNDRDNEQFF TGTGCCAGCAGGAACGACAGGGACAATGAGCAGTTCTTC
TRBD1 . TRBJ1-3 TRBV27 CASSTGGGNTIYF TGTGCCAGCAGCACAGGGGGAGGAAACACCATATATTTT
. . TRBJ2-2 TRBV7-7 CASSQDSTASKELFF TGTGCCAGCAGCCAGGACAGTACGGCGAGTAAGGAGCTGTTTTTT
. medium-sized TRBJ1-6 TRBV19 CASSRTTANSPLHF TGTGCCAGTAGTAGGACGACAGCGAATTCACCCCTCCACTTT
TRBD1 . TRBJ2-7 TRBV2 CASSPGQGVVYEQYF TGTGCCAGCAGCCCAGGACAGGGGGTTGTCTACGAGCAGTACTTC
. . TRBJ1-1 TRBV11-2 CASSLVGLPNTEAFF TGTGCCAGCAGCTTAGTGGGACTCCCGAACACTGAAGCTTTCTTT
. . TRBJ2-7 TRBV10-3 CPISELDRDYERYF TGTCCCATCAGTGAGTTGGACAGGGACTACGAGCGGTACTTC
TRBD1 medium-sized TRBJ1-2 TRBV5-1 CASGRTGDYGYTF TGCGCCAGCGGACGGACAGGGGACTATGGCTACACCTTC
. few TRBJ1-5 TRBV27 CASPRAQGFQPQHF TGTGCCAGCCCCCGGGCCCAGGGGTTTCAGCCCCAGCATTTT
. few TRBJ2-1 TRBV15 CATSPRDLNEQFF TGTGCCACCAGCCCCCGGGACTTGAATGAGCAGTTCTTC
. . TRBJ1-1 TRBV20-1 CSARDRGPEAFF TGCAGTGCTAGAGATCGTGGACCTGAAGCTTTCTTT
. . TRBJ1-1 TRBV28 CASSLFAAGLSFF TGTGCCAGCAGTTTATTCGCGGCAGGGCTGTCTTTCTTT
. few TRBJ1-2 TRBV19 CASSIAGPYGYTF TGTGCCAGTAGTATAGCCGGACCGTATGGCTACACCTTC
. many TRBJ2-1 TRBV20-1 CSARVRDPSSYNEQFF TGCAGTGCTAGAGTACGGGACCCGAGCTCCTACAATGAGCAGTTCTTC
. many TRBJ1-1 TRBV20-1 CSPLGGTEAFF TGCAGCCCGTTGGGGGGTACTGAAGCTTTCTTT
. many TRBJ2-2 TRBV19 CASSTLRLDGPTGELFF TGTGCCAGTAGTACCCTCCGCCTCGACGGGCCCACCGGGGAGCTGTTTTTT
TRBD1 . TRBJ1-6 TRBV19 CSSSMGDRKNSPLHF TGTTCCAGTAGTATGGGGGACAGAAAAAATTCACCCCTCCACTTT
. . TRBJ2-2 TRBV19 CASSGARMNTGELFF TGTGCCAGTAGTGGGGCTCGGATGAACACCGGGGAGCTGTTTTTT
TRBD1 many TRBJ2-1 TRBV5-1 CASSLGGQGANEQFF TGCGCCAGCAGTTTGGGGGGACAGGGGGCAAATGAGCAGTTCTTC
. few TRBJ2-5 TRBV27 CASGVPGNEETEYF TGTGCCAGCGGCGTGCCGGGAAACGAAGAGACCGAGTACTTC
TRBD1 medium-sized TRBJ2-6 TRBV28 CASSAQTGAPSGANVLTF TGTGCCAGCAGTGCCCAGACAGGGGCCCCCTCTGGGGCCAACGTCCTGACTTTC
. few TRBJ2-1 TRBV28 CASSMTDNEQFF TGTGCCAGCAGTATGACAGACAATGAGCAGTTCTTC
. many TRBJ2-1 TRBV5-1 CASSYDSSSYNEQFF TGCGCCAGCAGCTACGACAGCAGCTCCTACAATGAGCAGTTCTTC
. many TRBJ2-1 TRBV29-1 CSVEGTDRNEQFF TGCAGCGTTGAAGGGACGGATCGAAATGAGCAGTTCTTC
. few TRBJ2-2 TRBV2 CASSEWDPSAGELFF TGTGCCAGCAGTGAATGGGACCCGTCAGCCGGGGAGCTGTTTTTT
TRBD2 many TRBJ2-7 TRBV4-2 CASSQDDPLAGGRAEQYF TGTGCCAGCAGCCAAGATGACCCCCTAGCGGGAGGTAGAGCCGAGCAGTACTTC
TRBD1 few TRBJ1-6 TRBV11-2 CASSLLSAYIQNQIGTVHF TGTGCCAGCAGCTTATTATCCGCCTATATCCAAAACCAGATCGGGACAGTCCACTTT
. few TRBJ2-7 TRBV6-1 CASTPAHQTYEQYF TGTGCCAGCACCCCGGCCCACCAAACCTACGAGCAGTACTTC
. few TRBJ2-3 TRBV7-2 CASSLRFEQYF TGTGCCAGCAGCCTGCGATTCGAACAGTATTTT
. many TRBJ2-7 TRBV5-8 CASSPTGRSHEQYF TGTGCCAGCAGCCCAACAGGAAGGTCCCACGAGCAGTACTTC
. many TRBJ1-1 TRBV7-6 CASSSQENTEAFF TGTGCCAGCAGCTCTCAGGAGAACACTGAAGCTTTCTTT
. few TRBJ1-4 TRBV28 CASSFWSATNEKLFF TGTGCCAGCAGTTTTTGGTCTGCAACTAATGAAAAACTGTTTTTT
TRBD2 medium-sized TRBJ2-7 TRBV11-2 CASSALRGVYEQYF TGTGCCAGCAGCGCCCTCCGGGGGGTCTACGAGCAGTACTTC
TRBD1 medium-sized TRBJ1-5 TRBV28 CASSPGQAGVGPQHF TGTGCCAGCAGCCCCGGACAGGCGGGGGTCGGACCCCAGCATTTT
TRBD2 few TRBJ2-7 TRBV27 CASSWASGRAEQYF TGTGCCAGCAGTTGGGCTAGCGGGAGGGCCGAGCAGTACTTC
. . TRBJ1-2 TRBV30 CAWTQGEGTYGYTF TGTGCCTGGACCCAAGGGGAGGGGACCTATGGCTACACCTTC
. medium-sized TRBJ1-1 TRBV27 CASSWVGGTEAFF TGTGCCAGCAGTTGGGTGGGGGGGACTGAAGCTTTCTTT
. many TRBJ2-7 TRBV18 CASSPPGGRGEQYF TGTGCCAGCTCACCACCGGGTGGCAGGGGCGAGCAGTACTTC
. many TRBJ2-2 TRBV7-2 CASSPKDSYTGELFF TGTGCCAGCAGCCCGAAGGACTCCTACACCGGGGAGCTGTTTTTT
. medium-sized TRBJ1-1 TRBV6-1 CASSPPRAVEAFF TGTGCCAGCAGTCCGCCCCGGGCAGTTGAAGCTTTCTTT